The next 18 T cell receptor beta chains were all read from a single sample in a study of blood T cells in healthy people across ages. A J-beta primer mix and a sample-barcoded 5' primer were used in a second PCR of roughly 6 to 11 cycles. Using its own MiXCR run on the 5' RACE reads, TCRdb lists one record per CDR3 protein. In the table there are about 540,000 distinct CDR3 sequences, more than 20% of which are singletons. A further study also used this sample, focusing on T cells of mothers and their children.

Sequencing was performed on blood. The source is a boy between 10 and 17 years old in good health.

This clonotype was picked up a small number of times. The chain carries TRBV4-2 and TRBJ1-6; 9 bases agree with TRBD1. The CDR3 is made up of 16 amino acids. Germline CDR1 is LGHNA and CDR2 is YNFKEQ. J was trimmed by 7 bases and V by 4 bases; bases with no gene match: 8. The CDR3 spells CASSRPGQGYNSPLHF. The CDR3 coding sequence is TGTGCCAGCAGCCGACCGGGACAGGGCTACAATTCACCCCTCCACTTT.

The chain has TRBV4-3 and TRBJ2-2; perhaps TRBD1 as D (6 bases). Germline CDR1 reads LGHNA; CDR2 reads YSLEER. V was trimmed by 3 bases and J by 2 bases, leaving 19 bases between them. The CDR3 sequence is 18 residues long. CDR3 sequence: CASSQGSPGHVNTGELFF. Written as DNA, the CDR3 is TGCGCCAGCAGCCAGGGATCACCGGGACACGTCAACACCGGGGAGCTGTTTTTT.

CDR3 sequence: CASSPGQGRAYNEQFF. CDR3 DNA: TGCGCCAGCAGCCCAGGACAGGGAAGGGCCTACAATGAGCAGTTCTTC. The rearrangement uses TRBV4-3 and TRBJ2-1; 8 bases fit TRBD1. This CDR3 region has 16 residues. The V segment lost 4 bases and the J segment 2 bases; nucleotides outside the gene matches: 7. Germline-derived CDR1 and CDR2 are LGHNA and YSLEER.

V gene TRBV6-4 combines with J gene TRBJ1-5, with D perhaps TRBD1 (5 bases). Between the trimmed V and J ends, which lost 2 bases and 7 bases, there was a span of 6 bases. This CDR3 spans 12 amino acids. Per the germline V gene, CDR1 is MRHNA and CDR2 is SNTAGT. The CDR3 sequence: CASSDGDQPQHF. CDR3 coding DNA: TGTGCCAGCAGTGACGGGGACCAGCCCCAGCATTTT.

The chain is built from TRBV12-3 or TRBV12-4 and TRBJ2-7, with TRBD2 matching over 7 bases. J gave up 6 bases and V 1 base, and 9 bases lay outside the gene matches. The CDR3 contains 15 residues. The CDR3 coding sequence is TGTGCCAGCAGTTTAGGTGCGGGAGCATCCGTCGAGCAGTACTTC. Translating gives CASSLGAGASVEQYF.

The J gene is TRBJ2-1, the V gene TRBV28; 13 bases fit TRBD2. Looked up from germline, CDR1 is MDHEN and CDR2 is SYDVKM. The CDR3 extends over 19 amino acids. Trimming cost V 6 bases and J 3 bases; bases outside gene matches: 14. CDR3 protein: CASSNAGTSGTRGYNEQFF. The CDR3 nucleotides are TGTGCCAGCAGCAACGCGGGGACTAGCGGGACCCGCGGCTACAATGAGCAGTTCTTC.

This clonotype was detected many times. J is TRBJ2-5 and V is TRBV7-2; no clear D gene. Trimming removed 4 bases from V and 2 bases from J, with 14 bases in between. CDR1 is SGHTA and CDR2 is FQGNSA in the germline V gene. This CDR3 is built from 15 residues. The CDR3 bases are TGTGCCAGCAGCTCGATCTCACCAGTACAAGAGACCCAGTACTTC. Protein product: CASSSISPVQETQYF.

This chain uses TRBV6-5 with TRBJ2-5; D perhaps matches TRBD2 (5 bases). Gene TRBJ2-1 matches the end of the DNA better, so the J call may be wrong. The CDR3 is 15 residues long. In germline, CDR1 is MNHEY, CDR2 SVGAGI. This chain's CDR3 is CASSYSSLGWREQFF. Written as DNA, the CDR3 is TGTGCCAGCAGTTACTCCTCACTAGGTTGGAGGGAGCAGTTCTTC.

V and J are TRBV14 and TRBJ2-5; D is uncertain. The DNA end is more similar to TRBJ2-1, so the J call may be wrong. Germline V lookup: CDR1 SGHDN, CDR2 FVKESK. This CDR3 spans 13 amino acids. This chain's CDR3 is CASSQTDLNEQFF. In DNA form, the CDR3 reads TGTGCCAGCAGCCAGACGGACCTCAATGAGCAGTTCTTC.

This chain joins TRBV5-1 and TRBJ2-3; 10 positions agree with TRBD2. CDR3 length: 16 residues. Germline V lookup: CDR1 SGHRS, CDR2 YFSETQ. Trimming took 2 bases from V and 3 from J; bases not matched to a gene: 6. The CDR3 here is CASSFLAGAWTDTQYF. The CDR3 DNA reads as TGCGCCAGCAGCTTCCTAGCGGGAGCTTGGACAGATACGCAGTATTTT.

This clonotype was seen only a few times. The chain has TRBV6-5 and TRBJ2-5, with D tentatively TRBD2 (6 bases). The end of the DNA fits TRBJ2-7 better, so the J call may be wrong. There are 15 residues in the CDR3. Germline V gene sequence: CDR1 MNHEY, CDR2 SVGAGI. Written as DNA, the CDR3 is TGTGCCAGCAAGCTGGGACTTTTTAGCTCCTACGAGCAGTACTTC. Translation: CASKLGLFSSYEQYF.

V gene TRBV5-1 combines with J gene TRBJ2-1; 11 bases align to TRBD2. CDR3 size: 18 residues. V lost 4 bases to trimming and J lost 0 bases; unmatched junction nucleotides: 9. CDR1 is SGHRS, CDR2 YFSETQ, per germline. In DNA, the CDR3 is TGCGCCAGCAGCCTCGGGACTAGCGGCATAAGCTCCTACAATGAGCAGTTCTTC. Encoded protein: CASSLGTSGISSYNEQFF.

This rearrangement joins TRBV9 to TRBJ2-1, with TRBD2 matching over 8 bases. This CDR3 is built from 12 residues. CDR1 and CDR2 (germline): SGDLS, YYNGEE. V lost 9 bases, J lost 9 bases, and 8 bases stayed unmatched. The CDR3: CATAAGAGEQFF. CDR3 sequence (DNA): TGTGCCACCGCAGCGGGAGCTGGTGAGCAGTTCTTC.

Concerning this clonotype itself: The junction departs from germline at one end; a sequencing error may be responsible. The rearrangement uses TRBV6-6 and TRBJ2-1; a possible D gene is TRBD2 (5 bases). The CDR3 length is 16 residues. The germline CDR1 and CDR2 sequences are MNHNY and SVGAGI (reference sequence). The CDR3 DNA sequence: TGTGCCGGCAGTTATCGATCCAGCGGTTACTACAATGAGCAGTTCTTC. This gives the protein CAGSYRSSGYYNEQFF.

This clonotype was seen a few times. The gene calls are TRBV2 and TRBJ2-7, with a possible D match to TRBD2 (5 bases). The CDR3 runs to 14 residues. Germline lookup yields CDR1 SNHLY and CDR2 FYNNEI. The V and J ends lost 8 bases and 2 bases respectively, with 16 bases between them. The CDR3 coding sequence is TGTGCCAGCTGTTTAGCCGGGAACGCCTACGAGCAGTACTTC. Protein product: CASCLAGNAYEQYF.

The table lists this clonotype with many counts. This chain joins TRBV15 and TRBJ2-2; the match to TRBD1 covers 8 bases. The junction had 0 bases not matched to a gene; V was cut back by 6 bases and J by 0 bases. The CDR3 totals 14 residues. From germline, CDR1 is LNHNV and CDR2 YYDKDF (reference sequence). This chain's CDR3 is CATRQGANTGELFF. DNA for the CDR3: TGTGCCACCAGACAGGGGGCGAACACCGGGGAGCTGTTTTTT.

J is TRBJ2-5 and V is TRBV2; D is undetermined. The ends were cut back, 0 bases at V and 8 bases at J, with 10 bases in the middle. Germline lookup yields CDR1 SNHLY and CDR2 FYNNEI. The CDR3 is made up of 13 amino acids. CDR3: CASSEAGALTQYF. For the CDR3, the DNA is TGTGCCAGCAGTGAAGCCGGAGCGCTCACCCAGTACTTC.

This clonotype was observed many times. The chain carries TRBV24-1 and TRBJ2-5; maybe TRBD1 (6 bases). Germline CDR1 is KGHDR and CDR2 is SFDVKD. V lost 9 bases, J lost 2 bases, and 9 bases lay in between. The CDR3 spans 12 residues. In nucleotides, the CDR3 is TGTGCCACCGAGGGGGAACAAGAGACCCAGTACTTC. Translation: CATEGEQETQYF.